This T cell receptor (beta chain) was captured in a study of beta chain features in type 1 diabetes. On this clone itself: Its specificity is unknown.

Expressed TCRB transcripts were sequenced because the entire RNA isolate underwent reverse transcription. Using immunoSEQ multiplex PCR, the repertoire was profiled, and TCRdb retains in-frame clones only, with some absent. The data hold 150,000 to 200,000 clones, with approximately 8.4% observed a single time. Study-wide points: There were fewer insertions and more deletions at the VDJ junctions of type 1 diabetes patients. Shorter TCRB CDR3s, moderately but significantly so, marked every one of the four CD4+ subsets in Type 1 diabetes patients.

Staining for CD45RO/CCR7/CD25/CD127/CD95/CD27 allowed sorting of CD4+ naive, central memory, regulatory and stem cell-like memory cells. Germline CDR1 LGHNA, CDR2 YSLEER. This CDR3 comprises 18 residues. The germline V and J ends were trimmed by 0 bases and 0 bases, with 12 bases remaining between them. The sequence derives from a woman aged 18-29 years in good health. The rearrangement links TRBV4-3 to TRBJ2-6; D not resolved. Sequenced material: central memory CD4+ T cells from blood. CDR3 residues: CASSQESFTSSGANVLTF. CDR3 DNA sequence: TGCGCCAGCAGCCAAGAGTCCTTTACGAGCTCTGGGGCCAACGTCCTGACTTTC.